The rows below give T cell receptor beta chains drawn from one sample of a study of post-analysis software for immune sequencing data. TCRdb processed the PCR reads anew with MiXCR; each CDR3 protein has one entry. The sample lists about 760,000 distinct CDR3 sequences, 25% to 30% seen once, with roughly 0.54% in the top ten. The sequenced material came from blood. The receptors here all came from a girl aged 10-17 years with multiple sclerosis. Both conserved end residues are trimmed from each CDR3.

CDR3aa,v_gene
ASSLGTGAPYGYT,TRBV19
ASSKGLGGETQY,TRBV6-1
ASSLAAETQY,TRBV5-1
ASSFPIGEQF,TRBV7-2
SVPGTGGPSYGYT,TRBV29-1
ASSPNRGQGDQPQH,TRBV6-2/TRBV6-3
ASSYSGGWRPQH,TRBV6-5
ASSSWTGNYGYT,TRBV7-2
ASRPIGLADCNEQF,TRBV12-3/TRBV12-4
SVPRGGSYGYT,TRBV29-1
ASSLVMHSGANVLT,TRBV5-1
SADRAGLFPDTQY,TRBV20-1
SAESPYRRGVGTDTQY,TRBV20-1
ASSGPPGNEQF,TRBV9
ASANQGNYEQY,TRBV28
ASSETGRGNEQF,TRBV10-2
ATLGSLPGRLQSTDTQY,TRBV18
ASTTGPYEQY,TRBV6-6
TTSDYGTSGSDEQF,TRBV24-1
AISDRAGYT,TRBV28
SVERDLPNYGYT,TRBV29-1
ASSLGTGKTDTQY,TRBV7-2
ASARVGHNSEQF,TRBV27
AIRSIIAGVNEQF,TRBV10-3
ASSERGGAEY,TRBV6-5
SADPGQGRNEQF,TRBV29-1
SAAPTGYTGERF,TRBV29-1
ASGAYHVAKNIQY,TRBV6-1
ATSRLVGAGGNTEAF,TRBV15
ASSRGLRVGF,TRBV5-8
ASSRTAFGYT,TRBV28
ASNLAGVGSNEQF,TRBV28
ATSRDQASYNEQF,TRBV15
ASSPPVRSTDTQY,TRBV18
SAKQGAETQF,TRBV20-1
ASRPSGRVHEQY,TRBV6-2/TRBV6-3
ASSAGERRGNQPQH,TRBV7-2
ASSLRSTGAGGETQY,TRBV7-9
SAGTGFREKLF,TRBV29-1
ASSAESGADYEQY,TRBV5-1
ASSSALAGGVYEQF,TRBV12-3/TRBV12-4
SASPGQENSYEQY,TRBV20-1
ANTQGDVQY,TRBV5-1
ASSEREKVYGYT,TRBV2
SARDVGNEKLF,TRBV20-1
ASSLGGSREQF,TRBV7-8
ASSQGTGQGYGYT,TRBV4-3